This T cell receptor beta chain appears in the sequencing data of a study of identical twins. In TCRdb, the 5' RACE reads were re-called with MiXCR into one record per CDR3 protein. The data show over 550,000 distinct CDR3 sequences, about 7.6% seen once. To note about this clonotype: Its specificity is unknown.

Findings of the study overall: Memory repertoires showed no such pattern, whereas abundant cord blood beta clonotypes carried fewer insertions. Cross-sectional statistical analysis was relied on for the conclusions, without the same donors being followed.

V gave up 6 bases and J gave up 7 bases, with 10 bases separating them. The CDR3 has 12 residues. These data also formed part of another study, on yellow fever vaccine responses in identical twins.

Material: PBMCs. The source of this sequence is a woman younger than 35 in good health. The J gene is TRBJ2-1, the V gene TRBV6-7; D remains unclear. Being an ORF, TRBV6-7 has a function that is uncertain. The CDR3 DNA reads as TGTGCCAGCAGCCAGAGCCGGAATGAGCAGTTCTTC. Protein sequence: CASSQSRNEQFF.